The 17 T cell receptor beta chains below all came from one sample that was sequenced in a study of blood T cell repertoires in COVID-19. TCRdb's table, derived via immunoSEQ multiplex PCR, lists solely in-frame clones and lacks some. Of 200,000 to 250,000 clones listed, approximately 91% are singletons. Source material: peripheral blood. The receptors stem from a woman between 40 and 50 years old who had recovered from COVID-19.

The chain combines TRBV14 with TRBJ1-2; D is possibly TRBD1 (5 bases). Trimming removed 6 bases from V and 3 bases from J, with 11 bases in between. The CDR3 extends over 13 amino acids. The germline V gene has CDR1 SGHDN and CDR2 FVKESK. CDR3 amino acids: CASRKAGYYGYTF. CDR3 coding DNA: TGTGCCAGCAGAAAAGCAGGGTACTATGGCTACACCTTC. The variable domain in full, with the rest retrieved from reference TRBV14 and TRBJ1-2, is EAGVTQFPSHSVIEKGQTVTLRCDPISGHDNLYWYRRVMGKEIKFLLHFVKESKQDESGMPNNRFLAERTGGTYSTLKVQPAELEDSGVYFCASRKAGYYGYTFGSGTRLTVV.

V usage is TRBV9 and J usage is TRBJ1-2; perhaps TRBD1 as D (5 bases). Trimming pared 4 bases from V and 3 bases from J, leaving 10 bases between. The CDR3 sequence is 13 residues long. Germline assignment: CDR1 SGDLS and CDR2 YYNGEE. In DNA form, the CDR3 reads TGTGCCAGCAGCTTGACGGGGGACTATGGCTACACCTTC. Translated: CASSLTGDYGYTF.

The chain links TRBV3-1 (or the pseudogene TRBV3-2) to TRBJ2-7; 13 bases match TRBD2. CDR3 length equals 15 residues. Germline loops: CDR1 LGHDT, CDR2 YNNKEL (reference sequence). V was pared by 4 bases and J by 3 bases, with 3 bases of the junction left unmatched. The CDR3: CASSLGTSGIYEQYF. CDR3 nucleotides: TGTGCCAGCAGCCTTGGGACTAGCGGGATCTACGAGCAGTACTTC.

The chain is built from TRBV29-1 and TRBJ2-5, with D possibly matching TRBD2 (6 bases). This CDR3 is built from 14 residues. From germline, CDR1 is SQVTM and CDR2 ANQGSEA. V dropped 6 bases and J dropped 4 bases, with 18 bases sitting between them. The CDR3 protein is CSVEFGDSRETQYF. The CDR3 DNA reads as TGCAGCGTCGAATTTGGGGACTCCCGAGAGACCCAGTACTTC.

This CDR3 reads CASSPRHSVQFF. The CDR3 DNA is TGTGCCAGCAGCCCAAGACACTCGGTGCAGTTCTTC. This chain joins TRBV7-2 and TRBJ2-1; D remains ambiguous. V was cut by 5 bases and J by 12 bases, with 14 bases left in between. The CDR3 has 12 residues. Per the germline V gene, CDR1 is SGHTA and CDR2 is FQGNSA.

This clone is a singleton in its sample. The J gene is TRBJ2-5, the V gene TRBV4-2; 9 nucleotides align to TRBD2. CDR1 is LGHNA, CDR2 YNFKEQ, per germline. CDR3 length equals 18 residues. V gave up 0 bases and J gave up 5 bases; unmatched junction bases: 13. The CDR3 sequence is CASSQEAAGRGGRETQYF. As DNA, the CDR3 is TGTGCCAGCAGCCAAGAGGCCGCGGGGCGGGGGGGCCGTGAGACCCAGTACTTC.

The chain couples TRBV5-1 to TRBJ2-1, with 11 bases that match TRBD2. Germline CDR1 SGHRS, CDR2 YFSETQ. The CDR3 totals 18 residues. J was trimmed by 0 bases and V by 2 bases; bases with no gene match: 7. DNA for the CDR3: TGCGCCAGCAGCTTCGCTAGCGGGGGGATGAGCTCCTACAATGAGCAGTTCTTC. Residues: CASSFASGGMSSYNEQFF.

The genes are TRBV9 and TRBJ2-7, with TRBD2 matching over 9 bases. CDR3 size: 16 residues. With 0 bases clipped from V and 0 bases from J, the junction kept 4 bases outside the gene matches. The V gene's germline CDR1 is SGDLS and CDR2 YYNGEE. CDR3 sequence (DNA): TGTGCCAGCAGCGTAGAGGGCGGGAGGGCCTCCTACGAGCAGTACTTC. The encoded protein is CASSVEGGRASYEQYF.

This chain joins TRBV19 and TRBJ2-5, with 10 positions matching TRBD2. CDR3 length: 15 residues. The V and J ends lost 3 bases and 3 bases, in that order; junction bases with no gene match: 4. Germline lookup yields CDR1 LNHDA and CDR2 SQIVND (reference sequence). Here the CDR3 DNA reads TGTGCCAGTAGTATCCGAGGACTAGCGGAAGAGACCCAGTACTTC. As protein: CASSIRGLAEETQYF. The whole variable domain, remainder taken from reference TRBV19 and TRBJ2-5, is DGGITQSPKYLFRKEGQNVTLSCEQNLNHDAMYWYRQDPGQGLRLIYYSQIVNDFQKGDIAEGYSVSREKKESFPLTVTSAQKNPTAFYLCASSIRGLAEETQYFGPGTRLLVL.

The count of this clone is one. The chain is built from TRBV27 and TRBJ1-5, with TRBD1 matching 7 bases. Germline V CDR1 and CDR2: MNHEY, SMNVEV (reference sequence). The trim removed 5 bases at V and 3 bases at J, leaving 10 bases unmatched. The length of the CDR3 is 16 residues. The CDR3 is CASSPRTGSNNQPQHF. CDR3 bases: TGTGCCAGCAGTCCCCGGACAGGCTCTAACAATCAGCCCCAGCATTTT.

This chain connects TRBV4-1 to TRBJ1-2, with TRBD1 matching 11 bases. CDR1 MGHRA and CDR2 YSYEKL come from the germline V gene. CDR3 size: 15 residues. Losses at the gene ends were 0 bases for V and 7 bases for J; bases not matched to a gene: 4. CDR3 in DNA: TGCGCCAGCAGCCAAGACGGACAGGGGGCTCTTGGCTACACCTTC. This translates into CASSQDGQGALGYTF.

The V and J genes are TRBV6-2 or TRBV6-3 and TRBJ1-5; 8 bases are shared with TRBD1. The J segment lost 4 bases and the V segment lost 2 bases, leaving 1 base of the junction unmatched. In germline, CDR1 is MNHEY, CDR2 SVGEGT. The CDR3 sequence is 14 residues long. This chain's CDR3 is CASSYRDRNQPQHF. Written as DNA, the CDR3 is TGTGCCAGCAGTTACCGGGACAGGAATCAGCCCCAGCATTTT.

The chain uses TRBV20-1 and TRBJ2-7, with D tentatively TRBD2 (6 bases). Germline V gene data show CDR1 as DFQATT and CDR2 as SNEGSKA (reference sequence). The CDR3 is 11 residues long. V was clipped by 1 base and J by 9 bases, with 10 bases between them. The CDR3 DNA sequence: TGCAGTGCTAGAGTGGGGGAGGTGCAGTACTTC. Translation: CSARVGEVQYF.

CDR3 nucleotides: TGTGCCAGCAGCCAAGAGGGCCAGGCGGGCAATGAGCAGTTCTTC. Its translation is CASSQEGQAGNEQFF. The V gene is TRBV4-2, the J gene TRBJ2-1, with D perhaps matching TRBD2 (5 bases). The CDR3 has 15 amino acids. Trimming cost V 0 bases and J 6 bases, with 12 bases left between them. Germline loops: CDR1 LGHNA, CDR2 YNFKEQ.

The V gene is TRBV7-9, the J gene TRBJ2-7; no firm D call. CDR1 is SEHNR, CDR2 FQNEAQ, per germline (reference sequence). The CDR3 totals 13 residues. Trimming took off 4 bases at V and 5 bases at J, with 12 bases between the two ends. As DNA, the CDR3 is TGTGCCAGCAGCTCAATTCTGACTGACGAGCAGTACTTC. This gives the protein CASSSILTDEQYF.

Only a few counts were recorded for this clone. The genes are TRBV10-3 and TRBJ2-7; 8 bases are a match to TRBD1. Germline CDR1 ENHRY, CDR2 SYGVKD. Trimming took 4 bases from V and 5 from J; bases not matched to a gene: 7. This CDR3 is built from 14 residues. The CDR3 nucleotides read TGTGCCATCAGTGTGTCAGGGGGCGCGGACGAGCAGTACTTC. It translates to CAISVSGGADEQYF.

In regard to this clone: The junction departs from the called germline gene at one end, perhaps through a read error. The chain links TRBV7-7 to TRBJ2-2; 11 nucleotides line up with TRBD2. Germline V CDR1 and CDR2: SSHAT, FNYEAQ (reference sequence). The CDR3 consists of 17 residues. The CDR3 reads CASSPTGTSGSLGELFF. DNA for the CDR3: TGTGCTAGCAGCCCTACCGGAACTAGCGGGAGTTTAGGGGAGCTGTTTTTT. Full variable domain (rest looked up from reference TRBV7-7 and TRBJ2-2): GAGVSQSPRYKVTKRGQDVTLRCDPISSHATLYWYQQALGQGPEFLTYFNYEAQPDKSGLPSDRFSAERPEGSISTLTIQRTEQRDSAMYRCASSPTGTSGSLGELFFGEGSRLTVL.